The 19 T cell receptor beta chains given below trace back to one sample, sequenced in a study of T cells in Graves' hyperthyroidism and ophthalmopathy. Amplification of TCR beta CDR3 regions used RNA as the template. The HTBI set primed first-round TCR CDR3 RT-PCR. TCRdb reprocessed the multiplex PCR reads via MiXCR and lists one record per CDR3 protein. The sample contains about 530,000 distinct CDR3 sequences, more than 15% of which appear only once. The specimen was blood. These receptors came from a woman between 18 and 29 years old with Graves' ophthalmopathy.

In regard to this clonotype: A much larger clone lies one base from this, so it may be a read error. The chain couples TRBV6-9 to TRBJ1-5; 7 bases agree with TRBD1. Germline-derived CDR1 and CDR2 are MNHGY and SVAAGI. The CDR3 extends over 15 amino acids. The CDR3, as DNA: TGTGCCAGCAGTTTTGGAGGGGGCGGCAATCAGTCCCAGCATTTT. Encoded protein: CASSFGGGGNQSQHF.

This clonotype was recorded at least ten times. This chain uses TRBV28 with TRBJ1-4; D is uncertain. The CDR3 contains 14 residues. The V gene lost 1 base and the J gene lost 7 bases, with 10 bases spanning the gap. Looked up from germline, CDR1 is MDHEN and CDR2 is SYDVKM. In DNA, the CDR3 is TGTGCCAGCAGTTTATCCGGATCAAGTGAAAAACTGTTTTTT. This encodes CASSLSGSSEKLFF.

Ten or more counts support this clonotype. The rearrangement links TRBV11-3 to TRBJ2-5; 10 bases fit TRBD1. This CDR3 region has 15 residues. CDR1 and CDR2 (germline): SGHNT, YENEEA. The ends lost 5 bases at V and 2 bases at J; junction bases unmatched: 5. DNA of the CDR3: TGTGCCAGCAGCGCTAGACAGGGGGCTCAAGAGACCCAGTACTTC. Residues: CASSARQGAQETQYF.

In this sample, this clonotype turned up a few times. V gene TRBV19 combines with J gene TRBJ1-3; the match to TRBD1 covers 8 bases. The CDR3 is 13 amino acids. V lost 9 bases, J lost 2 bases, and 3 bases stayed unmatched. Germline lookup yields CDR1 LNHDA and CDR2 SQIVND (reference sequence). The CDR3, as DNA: TGTGCCAGCAGGACAGGGCCTGGAAACACCATATATTTT. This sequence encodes CASRTGPGNTIYF.

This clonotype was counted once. The CDR3 bases are TGTGCCAGCAGCGTAAGGGCGGGAGGCGGGGATACGCAGTATTTT. Encoded protein: CASSVRAGGGDTQYF. The chain recombines TRBV9 with TRBJ2-3; TRBD2 agrees at 8 bases. Germline V gene data show CDR1 as SGDLS and CDR2 as YYNGEE. The CDR3 runs 15 residues. Trimming took 1 base from V and 6 from J; bases not matched to a gene: 7.

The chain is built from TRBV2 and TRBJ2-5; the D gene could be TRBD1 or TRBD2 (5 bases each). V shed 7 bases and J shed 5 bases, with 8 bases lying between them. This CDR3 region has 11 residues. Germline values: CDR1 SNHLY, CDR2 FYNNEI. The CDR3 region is CASKRGETQYF. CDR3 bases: TGTGCCAGCAAGAGGGGCGAGACCCAGTACTTC.

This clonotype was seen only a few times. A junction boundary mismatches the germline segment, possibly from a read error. The chain's CDR3 is CGSSLDRTGHEQYF. In nucleotides, the CDR3 is TGTGGCAGCAGTTTAGATAGGACAGGGCACGAGCAGTACTTC. The V gene is TRBV27, the J gene TRBJ2-7; 8 bases line up with TRBD1. Germline CDR1 reads MNHEY; CDR2 reads SMNVEV (reference sequence). The CDR3 loop spans 14 amino acids.

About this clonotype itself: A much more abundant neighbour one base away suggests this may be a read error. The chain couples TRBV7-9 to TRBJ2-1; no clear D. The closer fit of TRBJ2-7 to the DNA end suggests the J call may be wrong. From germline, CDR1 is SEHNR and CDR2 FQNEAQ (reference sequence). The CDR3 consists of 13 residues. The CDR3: CASSSLLLNEQYF. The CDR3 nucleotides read TGTGCCAGCAGCTCCCTCCTTCTCAATGAGCAGTACTTC.

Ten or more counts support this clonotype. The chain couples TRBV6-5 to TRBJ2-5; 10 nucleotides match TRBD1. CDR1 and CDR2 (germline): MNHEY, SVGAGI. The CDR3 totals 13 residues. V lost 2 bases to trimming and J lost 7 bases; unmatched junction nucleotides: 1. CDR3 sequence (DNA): TGTGCCAGCAGTTACGGACAGGGGGGGACCCAGTACTTC. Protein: CASSYGQGGTQYF.

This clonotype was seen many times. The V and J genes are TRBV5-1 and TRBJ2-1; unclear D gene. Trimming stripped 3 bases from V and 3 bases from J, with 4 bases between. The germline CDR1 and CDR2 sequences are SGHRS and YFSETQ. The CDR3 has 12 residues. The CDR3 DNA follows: TGCGCCAGCAGCTATGACTACAATGAGCAGTTCTTC. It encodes CASSYDYNEQFF. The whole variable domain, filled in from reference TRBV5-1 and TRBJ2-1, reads KAGVTQTPRYLIKTRGQQVTLSCSPISGHRSVSWYQQTPGQGLQFLFEYFSETQRNKGNFPGRFSGRQFSNSRSEMNVSTLELGDSALYLCASSYDYNEQFFGPGTRLTVL.

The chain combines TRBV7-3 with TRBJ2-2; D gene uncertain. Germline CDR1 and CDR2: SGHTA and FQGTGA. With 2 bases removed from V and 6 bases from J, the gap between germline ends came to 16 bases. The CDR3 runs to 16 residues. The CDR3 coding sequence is TGTGCCAGCAGCTTACCCCAAGACCAAACCTCCGGGGAGCTGTTTTTT. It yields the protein CASSLPQDQTSGELFF.

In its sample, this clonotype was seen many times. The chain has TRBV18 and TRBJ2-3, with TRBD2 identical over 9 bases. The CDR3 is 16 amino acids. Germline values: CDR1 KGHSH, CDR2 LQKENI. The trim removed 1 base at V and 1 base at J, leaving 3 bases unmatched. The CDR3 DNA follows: TGTGCCAGCTCACCACGTCCTAGCGGGGGCACAGATACGCAGTATTTT. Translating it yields CASSPRPSGGTDTQYF.

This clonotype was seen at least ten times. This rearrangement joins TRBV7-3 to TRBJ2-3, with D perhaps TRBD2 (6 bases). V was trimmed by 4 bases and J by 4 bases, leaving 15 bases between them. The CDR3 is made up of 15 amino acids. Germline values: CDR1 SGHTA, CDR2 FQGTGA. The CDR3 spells CASSSPGGRADTQYF. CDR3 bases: TGTGCCAGCAGCTCCCCCGGGGGACGCGCAGATACGCAGTATTTT.

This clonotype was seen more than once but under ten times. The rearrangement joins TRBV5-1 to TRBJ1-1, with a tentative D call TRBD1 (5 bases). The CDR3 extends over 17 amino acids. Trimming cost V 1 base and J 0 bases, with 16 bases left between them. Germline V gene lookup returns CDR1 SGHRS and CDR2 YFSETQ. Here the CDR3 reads CASSLRGWDRVNTEAFF. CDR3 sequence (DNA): TGCGCCAGCAGCTTGAGGGGTTGGGATAGGGTGAACACTGAAGCTTTCTTT.

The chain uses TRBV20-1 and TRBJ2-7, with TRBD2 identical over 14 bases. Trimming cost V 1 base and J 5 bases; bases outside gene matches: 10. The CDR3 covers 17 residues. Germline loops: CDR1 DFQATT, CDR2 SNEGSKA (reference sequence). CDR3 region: CSARAGLAGGLLDEQYF. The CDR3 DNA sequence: TGCAGTGCTAGAGCTGGACTAGCGGGGGGCCTTTTGGACGAGCAGTACTTC.

CDR3 DNA: TGTGCCAGCAACAGGGGCGGGAACACTGAAGCTTTCTTT. Protein: CASNRGGNTEAFF. The chain links TRBV7-9 to TRBJ1-1; 7 bases are shared with TRBD1. The V and J ends lost 7 bases and 1 base, in that order; junction bases with no gene match: 3. Germline V lookup: CDR1 SEHNR, CDR2 FQNEAQ (reference sequence). The CDR3 length is 13 residues.

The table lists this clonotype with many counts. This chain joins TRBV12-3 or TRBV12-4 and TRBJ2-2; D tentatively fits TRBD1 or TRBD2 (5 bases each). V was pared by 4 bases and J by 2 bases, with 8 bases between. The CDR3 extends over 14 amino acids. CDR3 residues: CASSSRGNTGELFF. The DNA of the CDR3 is TGTGCCAGCAGTTCGAGGGGTAACACCGGGGAGCTGTTTTTT.

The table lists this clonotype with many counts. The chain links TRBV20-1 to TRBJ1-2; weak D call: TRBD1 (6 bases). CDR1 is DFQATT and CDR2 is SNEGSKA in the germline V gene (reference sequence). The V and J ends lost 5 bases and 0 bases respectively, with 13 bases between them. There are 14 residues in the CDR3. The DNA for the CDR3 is TGCAGTGCTGAAACAGGGCCTGCTAACTATGGCTACACCTTC. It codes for CSAETGPANYGYTF.

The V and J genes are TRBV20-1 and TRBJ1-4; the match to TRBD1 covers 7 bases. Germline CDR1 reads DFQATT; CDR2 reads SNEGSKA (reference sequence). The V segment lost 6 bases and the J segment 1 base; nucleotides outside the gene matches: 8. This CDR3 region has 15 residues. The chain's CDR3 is CSALDPGGTNEKLFF. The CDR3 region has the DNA TGCAGTGCCCTCGACCCAGGGGGAACTAATGAAAAACTGTTTTTT.